Shown below are 6 T cell receptor beta chains from a single sample sequenced in a study of blood T cells in healthy people across ages. Next came a second PCR, run for about 7 to 12 cycles, which used a sample-barcoded 5' primer along with a J-beta primer mix. TCRdb re-derived calls from the 5' RACE reads in MiXCR, one entry per CDR3 protein. The sample has some 900,000 distinct CDR3 sequences, approximately 49% seen once. The sequencing input was blood. These receptors all come from a man between 25 and 39 years old in good health.

The V call is TRBV6-5, the J call TRBJ2-1; the D gene is possibly TRBD2 (6 bases). Trimming removed 6 bases at V and 6 bases at J, with 21 bases between. The CDR3 extends over 16 amino acids. CDR1 MNHEY and CDR2 SVGAGI come from the germline V gene. The CDR3 DNA reads as TGTGCCAGCAGACTTTATCCCGGGACTGGGACCAATGAGCAGTTCTTC. Residues: CASRLYPGTGTNEQFF.

This clonotype was counted at least ten times. J is TRBJ2-1 and V is TRBV7-9; 7 bases map to TRBD1. The germline V gene has CDR1 SEHNR and CDR2 FQNEAQ (reference sequence). J was trimmed by 4 bases and V by 3 bases; bases with no gene match: 9. The CDR3 loop spans 16 amino acids. CDR3 sequence reads: CASSFWSGTEYNEQFF. CDR3 nucleotide sequence: TGTGCCAGCAGCTTTTGGTCCGGGACAGAATACAATGAGCAGTTCTTC.

The chain carries TRBV29-1 and TRBJ2-7; 11 bases map to TRBD2. This CDR3 region has 14 residues. The V and J ends lost 4 bases and 7 bases, in that order; junction bases with no gene match: 9. Germline lookup yields CDR1 SQVTM and CDR2 ANQGSEA. CDR3 bases: TGCAGCGTTGGACTAGCGGGATACTACAATGAGCAGTACTTC. Translation: CSVGLAGYYNEQYF.

This clonotype has a handful of counts. The chain recombines TRBV9 with TRBJ2-5, with 10 bases identical to TRBD1. The end of the DNA fits TRBJ2-4 better, so the J call may be wrong. This CDR3 comprises 14 residues. Per the germline V gene, CDR1 is SGDLS and CDR2 is YYNGEE. The CDR3: CASSASTGGYIQYF. The CDR3 nucleotides are TGTGCCAGCAGCGCGTCGACAGGGGGCTACATTCAGTACTTC.

This sequence joins TRBV20-1 and TRBJ1-5; perhaps TRBD1 as D (6 bases). V dropped 2 bases and J dropped 3 bases, with 11 bases sitting between them. Germline V lookup: CDR1 DFQATT, CDR2 SNEGSKA (reference sequence). The CDR3 runs 14 residues. The DNA of the CDR3 is TGCAGTGCTAGACCCGGACAGATCAATCAGCCCCAGCATTTT. Amino acid sequence: CSARPGQINQPQHF.

The rearrangement links TRBV27 to TRBJ1-2; D possibly corresponds to TRBD1 (6 bases). V lost 6 bases and J lost 4, with 12 bases in between. Germline CDR1 is MNHEY and CDR2 is SMNVEV (reference sequence). The CDR3 sequence is 13 residues long. CDR3: CASRPGGPYGYTF. CDR3 sequence (DNA): TGTGCCAGCAGGCCCGGGGGCCCCTATGGCTACACCTTC.